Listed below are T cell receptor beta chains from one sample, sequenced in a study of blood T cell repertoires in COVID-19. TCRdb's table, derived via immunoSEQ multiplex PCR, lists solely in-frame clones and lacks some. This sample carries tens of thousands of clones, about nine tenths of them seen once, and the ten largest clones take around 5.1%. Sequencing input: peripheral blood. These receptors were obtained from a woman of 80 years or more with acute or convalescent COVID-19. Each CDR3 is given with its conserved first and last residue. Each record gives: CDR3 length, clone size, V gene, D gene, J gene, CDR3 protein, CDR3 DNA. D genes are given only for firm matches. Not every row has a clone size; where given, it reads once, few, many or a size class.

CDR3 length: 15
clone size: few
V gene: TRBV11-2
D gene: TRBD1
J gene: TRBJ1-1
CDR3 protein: CASSLVQGAKTEAFF
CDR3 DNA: TGTGCCAGCAGCTTAGTACAGGGGGCGAAGACTGAAGCTTTCTTT

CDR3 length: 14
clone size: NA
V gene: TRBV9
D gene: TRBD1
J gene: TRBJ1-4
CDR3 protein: CASSVTGEVGKLFF
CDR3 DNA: TGTGCCAGCAGCGTTACAGGGGAAGTGGGGAAACTGTTTTTT

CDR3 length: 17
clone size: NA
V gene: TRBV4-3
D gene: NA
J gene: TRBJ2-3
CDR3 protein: CASSQALSSPAPDTQYF
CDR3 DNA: TGCGCCAGCAGCCAAGCCTTGTCTAGCCCGGCCCCAGATACGCAGTATTTT

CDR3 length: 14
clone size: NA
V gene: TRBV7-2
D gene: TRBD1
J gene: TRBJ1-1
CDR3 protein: CASSRQGAGTEAFF
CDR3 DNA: TGTGCCAGCAGCAGACAGGGGGCTGGTACTGAAGCTTTCTTT

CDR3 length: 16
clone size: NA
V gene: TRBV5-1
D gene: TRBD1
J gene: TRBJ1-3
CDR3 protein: CASSSGQGNSGNTIYF
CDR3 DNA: TGCGCCAGCAGCTCAGGACAGGGGAACTCTGGAAACACCATATATTTT

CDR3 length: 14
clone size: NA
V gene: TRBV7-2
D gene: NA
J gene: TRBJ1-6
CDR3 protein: CASSFSSYNSPLHF
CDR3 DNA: TGTGCCAGCAGCTTCAGCTCCTATAATTCACCCCTCCACTTT

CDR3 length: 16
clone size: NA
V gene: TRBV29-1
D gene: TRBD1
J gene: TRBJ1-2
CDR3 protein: CSASSSWDRSNYGYTF
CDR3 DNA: TGCAGCGCTTCCTCTTCCTGGGACAGATCTAACTATGGCTACACCTTC

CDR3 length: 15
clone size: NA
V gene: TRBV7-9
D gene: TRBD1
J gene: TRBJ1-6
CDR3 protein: CASSSTGQGGSPLHF
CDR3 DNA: TGTGCCAGCAGCTCCACAGGACAGGGCGGCTCACCCCTCCACTTT

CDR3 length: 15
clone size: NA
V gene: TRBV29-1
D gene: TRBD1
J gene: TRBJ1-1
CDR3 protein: CSASGTGGPGTEAFF
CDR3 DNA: TGCAGCGCCTCCGGGACAGGGGGACCGGGGACTGAAGCTTTCTTT

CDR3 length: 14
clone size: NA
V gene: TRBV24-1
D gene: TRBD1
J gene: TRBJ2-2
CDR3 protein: CATSGTGHTGELFF
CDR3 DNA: TGTGCCACCAGCGGGACAGGGCACACCGGGGAGCTGTTTTTT

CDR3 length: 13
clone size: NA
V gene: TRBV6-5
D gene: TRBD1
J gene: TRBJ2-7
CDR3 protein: CASSERTGHRQYF
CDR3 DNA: TGTGCCAGCAGCGAGCGGACAGGCCACCGTCAGTACTTC

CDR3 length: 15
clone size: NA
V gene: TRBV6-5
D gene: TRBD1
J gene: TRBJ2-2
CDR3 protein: CASRQQGANTGELFF
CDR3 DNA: TGTGCCAGCAGACAACAGGGGGCCAACACCGGGGAGCTGTTTTTT

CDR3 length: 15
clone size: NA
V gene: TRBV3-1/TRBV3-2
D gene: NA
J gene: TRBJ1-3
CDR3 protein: CASSQAVNSGNTIYF
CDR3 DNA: TGTGCCAGCAGCCAAGCCGTAAACTCTGGAAACACCATATATTTT

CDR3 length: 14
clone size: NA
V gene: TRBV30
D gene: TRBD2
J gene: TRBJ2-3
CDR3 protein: CAWSYRGGPDTQYF
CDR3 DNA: TGTGCCTGGAGTTACCGGGGGGGCCCCGATACGCAGTATTTT

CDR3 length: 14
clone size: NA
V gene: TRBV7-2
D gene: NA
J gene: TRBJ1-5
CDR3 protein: CASSFQGSGQPQHF
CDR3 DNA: TGTGCCAGCAGCTTCCAGGGGAGTGGGCAGCCCCAGCATTTT

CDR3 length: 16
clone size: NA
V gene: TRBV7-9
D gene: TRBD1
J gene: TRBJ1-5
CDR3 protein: CASSADRGKSNQPQHF
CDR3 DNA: TGTGCCAGCAGCGCGGACAGGGGGAAGAGCAATCAGCCCCAGCATTTT

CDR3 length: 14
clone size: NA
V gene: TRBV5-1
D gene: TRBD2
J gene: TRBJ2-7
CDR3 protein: CASTPVAGSYEQYF
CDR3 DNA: TGCGCCAGCACCCCTGTAGCGGGGTCCTACGAGCAGTACTTC

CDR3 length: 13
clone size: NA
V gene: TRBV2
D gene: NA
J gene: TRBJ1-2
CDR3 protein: CASSETGFDGYTF
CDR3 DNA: TGTGCCAGCAGTGAAACAGGGTTTGATGGCTACACCTTC

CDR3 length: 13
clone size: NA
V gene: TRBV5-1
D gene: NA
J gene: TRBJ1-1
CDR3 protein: CASKLAGNTEAFF
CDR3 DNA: TGCGCCAGCAAGCTTGCGGGGAACACTGAAGCTTTCTTT

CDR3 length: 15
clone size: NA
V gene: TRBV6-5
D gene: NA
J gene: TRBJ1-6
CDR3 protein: CASTQTGGYNSPLHF
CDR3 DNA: TGTGCCAGCACCCAGACAGGCGGGTATAATTCACCCCTCCACTTT

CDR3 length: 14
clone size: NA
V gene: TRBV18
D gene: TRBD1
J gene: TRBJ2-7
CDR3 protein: CASSRDRGIDEQYF
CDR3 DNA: TGTGCCAGCTCTCGGGACAGGGGTATTGACGAGCAGTACTTC

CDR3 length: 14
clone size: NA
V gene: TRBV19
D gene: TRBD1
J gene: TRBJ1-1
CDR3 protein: CASSKQGAHTEAFF
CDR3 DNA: TGTGCCAGTAGTAAACAGGGGGCCCACACTGAAGCTTTCTTT

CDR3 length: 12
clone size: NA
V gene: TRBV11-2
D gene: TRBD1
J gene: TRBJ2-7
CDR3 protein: CASSPDREFRYF
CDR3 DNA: TGTGCCAGCAGCCCCGACAGGGAATTCCGGTACTTC

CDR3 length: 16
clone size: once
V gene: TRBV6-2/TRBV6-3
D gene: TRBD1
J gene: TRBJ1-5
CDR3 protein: CASSWRTGRLNQPQHF
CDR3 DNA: TGTGCCAGCAGTTGGCGGACAGGGAGGCTCAATCAGCCCCAGCATTTT

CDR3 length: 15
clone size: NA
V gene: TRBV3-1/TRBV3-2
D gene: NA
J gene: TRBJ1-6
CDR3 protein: CASSHRELYNSPLHF
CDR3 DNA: TGTGCCAGCAGTCACAGGGAGCTTTATAATTCACCCCTCCACTTT

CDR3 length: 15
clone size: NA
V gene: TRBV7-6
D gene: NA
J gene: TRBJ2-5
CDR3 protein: CASSFSPGLGETQYF
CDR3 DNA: TGTGCCAGCAGCTTTAGCCCCGGACTGGGGGAGACCCAGTACTTC

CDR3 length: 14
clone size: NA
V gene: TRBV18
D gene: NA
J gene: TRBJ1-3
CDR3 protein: CASSPPGLGNTIYF
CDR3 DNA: TGTGCCAGCTCACCACCGGGGCTAGGAAACACCATATATTTT

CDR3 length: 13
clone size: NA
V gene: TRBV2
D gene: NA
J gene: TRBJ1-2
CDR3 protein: CASSADRDYGYTF
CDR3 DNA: TGTGCCAGCAGTGCTGACAGAGACTATGGCTACACCTTC

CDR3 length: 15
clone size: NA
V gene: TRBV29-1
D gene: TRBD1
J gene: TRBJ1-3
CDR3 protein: CSVGPGQSSGNTIYF
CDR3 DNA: TGCAGCGTTGGACCGGGACAGAGCTCTGGAAACACCATATATTTT

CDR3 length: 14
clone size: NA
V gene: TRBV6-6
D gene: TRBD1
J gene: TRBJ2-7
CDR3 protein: CASSYGTDTYEQYF
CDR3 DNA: TGTGCCAGCAGTTACGGGACAGATACCTACGAGCAGTACTTC

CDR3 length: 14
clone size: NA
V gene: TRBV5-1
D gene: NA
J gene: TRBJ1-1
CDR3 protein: CASSFSTGNTEAFF
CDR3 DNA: TGCGCCAGCAGCTTTTCAACAGGTAACACTGAAGCTTTCTTT

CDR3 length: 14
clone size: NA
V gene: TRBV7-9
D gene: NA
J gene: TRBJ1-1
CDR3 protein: CASSWGGGGTEAFF
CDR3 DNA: TGTGCCAGCAGCTGGGGGGGAGGTGGCACTGAAGCTTTCTTT

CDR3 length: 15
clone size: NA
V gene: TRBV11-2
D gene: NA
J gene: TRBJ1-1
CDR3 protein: CASSLRDTSNTEAFF
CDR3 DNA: TGTGCCAGCAGCTTACGGGACACCTCGAACACTGAAGCTTTCTTT

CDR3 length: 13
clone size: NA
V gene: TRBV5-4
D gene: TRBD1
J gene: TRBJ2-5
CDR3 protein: CASSPRQGDSQYF
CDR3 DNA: TGTGCCAGCAGCCCCCGACAGGGAGATTCACAGTACTTC

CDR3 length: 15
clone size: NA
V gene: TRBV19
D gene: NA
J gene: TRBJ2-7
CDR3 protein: CASSNRGTGAYEQYF
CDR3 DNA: TGTGCCAGTAGTAATCGGGGAACGGGAGCCTACGAGCAGTACTTC

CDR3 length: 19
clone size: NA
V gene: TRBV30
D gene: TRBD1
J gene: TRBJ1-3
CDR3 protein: CAWSVGAGGPPISGNTIYF
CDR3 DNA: TGTGCCTGGAGTGTGGGGGCAGGGGGTCCTCCCATCTCTGGAAACACCATATATTTT

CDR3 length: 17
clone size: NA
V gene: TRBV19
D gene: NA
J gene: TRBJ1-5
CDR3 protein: CASARLPGQFSNQPQHF
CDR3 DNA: TGTGCCAGTGCTCGACTCCCGGGACAATTTAGCAATCAGCCCCAGCATTTT

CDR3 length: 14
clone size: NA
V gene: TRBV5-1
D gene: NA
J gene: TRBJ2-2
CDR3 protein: CASTDGSEGGELFF
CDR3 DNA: TGCGCCAGCACGGACGGGTCAGAGGGCGGGGAGCTGTTTTTT

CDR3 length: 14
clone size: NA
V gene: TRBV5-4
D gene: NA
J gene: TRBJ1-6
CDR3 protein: CASSLIGENSPLHF
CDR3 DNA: TGTGCCAGCAGCTTGATCGGGGAAAATTCACCCCTCCACTTT

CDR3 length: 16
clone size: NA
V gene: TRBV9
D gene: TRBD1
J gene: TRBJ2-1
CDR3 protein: CASSLRGRGLYNEQFF
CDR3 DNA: TGTGCCAGCAGCCTCCGGGGCAGGGGGCTCTACAATGAGCAGTTCTTC

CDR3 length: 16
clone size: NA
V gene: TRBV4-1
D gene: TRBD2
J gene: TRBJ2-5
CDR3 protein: CASSQGRGAGEETQYF
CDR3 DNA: TGCGCCAGCAGCCAAGGGCGTGGAGCGGGGGAAGAGACCCAGTACTTC

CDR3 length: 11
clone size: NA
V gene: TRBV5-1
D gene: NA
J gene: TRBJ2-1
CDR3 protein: CASSFGQEQFF
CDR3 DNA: TGCGCCAGCAGCTTTGGACAGGAGCAGTTCTTC

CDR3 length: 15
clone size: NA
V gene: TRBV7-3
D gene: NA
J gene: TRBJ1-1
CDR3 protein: CASSPRGDPGAEAFF
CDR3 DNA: TGTGCCAGCAGCCCCAGGGGCGACCCCGGGGCTGAAGCTTTCTTT

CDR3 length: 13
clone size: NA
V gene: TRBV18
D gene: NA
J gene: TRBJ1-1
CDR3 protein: CASSPPAHSQAFF
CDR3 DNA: TGTGCCAGCTCACCACCGGCCCATTCACAGGCTTTCTTT

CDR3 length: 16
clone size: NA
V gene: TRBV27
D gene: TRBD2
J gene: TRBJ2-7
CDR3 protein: CASKKAGVANSGEQYF
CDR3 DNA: TGTGCCAGCAAAAAAGCGGGAGTCGCAAATTCGGGAGAGCAGTACTTC

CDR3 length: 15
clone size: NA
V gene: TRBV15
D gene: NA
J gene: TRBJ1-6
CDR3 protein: CATSSRQAYNSPLHF
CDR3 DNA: TGTGCCACCAGCAGCCGACAAGCCTATAATTCACCCCTCCACTTT

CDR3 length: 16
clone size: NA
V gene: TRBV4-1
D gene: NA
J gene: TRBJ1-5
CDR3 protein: CASSREGGVSNQPQHF
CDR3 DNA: TGCGCCAGCAGTCGCGAGGGGGGGGTTAGCAATCAGCCCCAGCATTTT

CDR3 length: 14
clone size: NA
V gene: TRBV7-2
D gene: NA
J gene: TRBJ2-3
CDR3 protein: CASSLAGDDDTQYF
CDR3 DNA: TGTGCCAGCAGCTTAGCCGGGGATGATGATACGCAGTATTTT

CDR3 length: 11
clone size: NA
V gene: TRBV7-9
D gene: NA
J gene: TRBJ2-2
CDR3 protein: CASQVTGELFF
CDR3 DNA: TGTGCCAGCCAGGTCACCGGGGAGCTGTTTTTT

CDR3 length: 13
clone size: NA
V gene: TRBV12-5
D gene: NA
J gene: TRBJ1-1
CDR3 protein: CASGLALNTEAFF
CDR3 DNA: TGTGCTAGTGGTTTGGCCTTGAACACTGAAGCTTTCTTT

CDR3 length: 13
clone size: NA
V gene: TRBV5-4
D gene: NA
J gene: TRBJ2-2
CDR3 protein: CASSFTRGGELFF
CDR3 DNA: TGTGCCAGCAGTTTTACCAGGGGCGGGGAGCTGTTTTTT

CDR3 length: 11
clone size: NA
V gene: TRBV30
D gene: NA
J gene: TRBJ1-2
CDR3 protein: CAWSPGSGYTF
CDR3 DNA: TGTGCCTGGAGCCCAGGGTCTGGCTACACCTTC

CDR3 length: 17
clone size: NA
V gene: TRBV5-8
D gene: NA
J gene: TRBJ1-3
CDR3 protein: CASSLAGSGASGNTIYF
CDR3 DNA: TGTGCCAGCAGCTTGGCCGGGAGCGGAGCCTCTGGAAACACCATATATTTT

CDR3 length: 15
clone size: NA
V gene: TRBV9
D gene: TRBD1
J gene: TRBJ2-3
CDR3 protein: CASSPTGDRVKTQYF
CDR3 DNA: TGTGCCAGCAGCCCCACCGGGGACAGAGTAAAGACGCAGTATTTT

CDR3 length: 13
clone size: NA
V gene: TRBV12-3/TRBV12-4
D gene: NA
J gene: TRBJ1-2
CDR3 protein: CASSSAAAGGYTF
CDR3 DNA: TGTGCCAGCAGTTCTGCAGCCGCGGGTGGCTACACCTTC

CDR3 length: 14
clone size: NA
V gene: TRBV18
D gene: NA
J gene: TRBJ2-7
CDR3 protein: CASSPPQRLGGQYF
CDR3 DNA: TGTGCCAGCTCACCACCCCAACGTTTGGGAGGGCAGTACTTC

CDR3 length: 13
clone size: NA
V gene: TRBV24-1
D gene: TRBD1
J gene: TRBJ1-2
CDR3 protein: CATSPGQGYGYTF
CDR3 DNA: TGTGCCACCAGCCCGGGACAGGGCTATGGCTACACCTTC

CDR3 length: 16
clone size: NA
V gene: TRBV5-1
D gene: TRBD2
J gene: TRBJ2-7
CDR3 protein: CASSRTGTSGTYEQYF
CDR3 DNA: TGCGCCAGCAGCAGAACCGGGACTAGCGGGACTTACGAGCAGTACTTC

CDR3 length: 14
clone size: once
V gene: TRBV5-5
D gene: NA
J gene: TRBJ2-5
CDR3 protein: CASSTTRGGETQYF
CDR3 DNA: TGTGCCAGCAGCACTACCAGGGGTGGAGAGACCCAGTACTTC